This section outlines one TCR beta chain sequence together with its context. V was pared by 4 bases and J by 3 bases, with 13 bases between. Per germline, CDR1 MNHEY and CDR2 SMNVEV (reference sequence). The CDR3 runs 15 residues. This sample is drawn from a study of blood T cell repertoires in COVID-19. Study overall: Specimens from acute and convalescent COVID-19 originated in the United States, Italy and Spain.

Profiled with immunoSEQ multiplex PCR; TCRdb holds only in-frame clones, not every one. The table has some 110,000 clones, just over 90% seen once. The receptor was isolated from a human donor with active COVID-19. The donor label of this sample is uncertain. The sequencing input was peripheral blood. This chain connects TRBV27 to TRBJ1-5; TRBD1 is a possible D gene (5 bases). The CDR3 coding sequence is TGTGCCAGCAGTTCCGCCCAGGGCTTCAATCAGCCCCAGCATTTT. Amino acid sequence: CASSSAQGFNQPQHF.